This passage covers 2 T cell receptor beta chains from one sample sequenced in a study of blood T cell repertoires in COVID-19. This table comes from immunoSEQ multiplex PCR, and its TCRdb copy is limited to in-frame clones, with some not included. The profile shows a few hundred thousand clones, nearly 85% of them singletons. Input material: peripheral blood. These receptor sequences come from a human donor in a cohort sampled during active COVID-19.

The CDR3 is CASSKEVARRRDNEQFF. In nucleotides, the CDR3 is TGTGCCAGCAGCAAAGAAGTAGCTAGGAGGAGAGACAATGAGCAGTTCTTC. V gene TRBV21-1 combines with J gene TRBJ2-1; the D call in the table, TRBD2, was not verified against the DNA. TRBV21-1 is a pseudogene. The CDR3 extends over 17 amino acids.

J is TRBJ2-2 and V is TRBV28, with TRBD1 matching 7 bases. Germline CDR1 and CDR2: MDHEN and SYDVKM. Germline trimming cut 5 bases from V and 4 bases from J; bases unmatched to any gene: 13. The CDR3 has 17 amino acids. The CDR3 DNA reads as TGTGCCAGCAGTGATGTCTACAGGGGTTCGGGCACCGGGGAGCTGTTTTTT. Amino acids: CASSDVYRGSGTGELFF.